This TCR beta chain is from a study of PD-1 blockade in classical Hodgkin lymphoma (dated by TCRdb to the early 2020s). Some background on the complete study: Nivolumab dosing was 3 mg/kg intravenously every 2 weeks, continuing until either disease progression or unacceptable toxicity. A peripheral blood immune signature of response to PD-1 blockade in classical Hodgkin lymphoma was defined using TCR beta sequencing and CyTOF. The research as a whole found: Among trial patients, those achieving complete response had baseline diversity similar to that of newly diagnosed patients, while diversity was significantly lower in partial responders and progressors. Diversity was lower in patients who began nivolumab less than 1 year after ASCT, so these patients were left out of later analyses to avoid confounding by immune reconstitution. The study was limited to a single clinical trial cohort, and causes of repertoire differences, possibly disease activity or prior therapy, remained undefined. A significant rise by C4D1 was seen in CD4+ but not CD8+ TCR diversity (p=0.0027 vs p=0.16), with the rise being most apparent in complete responders (p=0.02). Baseline TCR diversity was reported to be lower in newly diagnosed patients than in healthy donors and to be lower still in relapsed/refractory patients.

The time point label here, explained by the study, means: cycle 4 day 1 (C4D1), after more than five weeks of nivolumab. Relapse after autologous stem cell transplantation had occurred in all trial patients, and cohorts A, B and C were distinguished by prior brentuximab vedotin exposure. A total of around 59 patients with relapsed/refractory classical Hodgkin lymphoma made up the trial cohort, and each patient's best overall response was complete response, partial response or progressive disease. In the multi-cohort phase II CheckMate 205 trial, trial patients received single-agent nivolumab. An independent review committee assessed best overall response by applying the 2007 International Working Group response criteria. Trial PBMCs were obtained immediately prior to nivolumab initiation (C1D1) and on therapy at cycle 2 day 1 and cycle 4 day 1. After peripheral blood was drawn into 8 mL Vacutainer Cell Preparation Tubes, PBMCs were isolated by centrifugation and then cryopreserved.

Trimming takes 0 bases off V and 2 bases off J; junction bases not matched to a gene: 3. The CDR1 and CDR2 encoded by the germline V gene are MNHEY and SVGAGI. The CDR3 starts with the cysteine, ends with the phenylalanine, and has 15 residues. The DNA shown is the 45-base CDR3, in frame from base 1. About this clone: This receptor's antigen is unknown. It has no much larger one-base neighbor in the sample; base qualities were not kept.

The Qiagen DNeasy kit was used to extract genomic DNA from unsorted PBMCs and from the negatively selected CD4+ and CD8+ fractions. TCR beta CDR3 regions were amplified by immunoSEQ multiplex PCR using primers annealing to V and J segments. A synthetic immune receptor repertoire was used to minimize amplification bias, and any remaining bias was removed computationally after sequencing. Turning to the authors' computational methods: Repertoire diversity was quantified as the Shannon entropy index using custom Python scripts. Unsorted, CD4+ and CD8+ repertoires were analyzed separately, except in combined analyses where CD4+ and CD8+ sequences were merged in silico. A clone counted as expanded when the clone's frequency after treatment rose at least 2-fold relative to C1D1, and clones undetected at baseline were given a pseudocount of 0.5. Singleton clones were defined as clones with 0 or 1 copy at C1D1, and non-singleton clones were defined as clones with 2 or more copies. Clones expanded in unsorted samples were annotated as CD4+, CD8+ or unknown by matching protein sequences in sorted samples from the same patient. Wilcoxon tests on paired samples were used to test changes in diversity from C1D1 to C4D1. TCRdb holds this immuneACCESS table with in-frame rearrangements only. Some clones are missing; in checked studies, unresolved V genes explain under half, and the rest has no known cause. Clonal size and the V and J genes are those of that table, whereas D and trimming came from the DNA. This sample is represented by about 14,000 clones; 65% to 85% of them were singletons. Approximately 16% of the sample is held by the ten biggest clonotypes.

Recombination linked TRBV6-5 to TRBJ2-7; 8 nucleotides in the junction match TRBD1. This clonotype was sampled from a human donor with classical Hodgkin lymphoma. Sequenced material: peripheral blood mononuclear cells (PBMCs), taken before the fourth cycle of nivolumab. Here is the DNA: TGTGCCAGCAGTTACTCCTCAGGGGGCGCCTACGAGCAGTACTTC. Its protein product is CASSYSSGGAYEQYF.